The present T cell receptor (beta chain) was sequenced within a study of identical twins. CDR3 length equals 16 residues. In germline, CDR1 is SGHDT, CDR2 YYEEEE. Trimming pared 0 bases from V and 7 bases from J, leaving 14 bases between. The table lists this clonotype with many counts. What it binds is not known. From the 5' RACE reads, TCRdb called clonotypes with MiXCR, one entry per CDR3 protein. Of about 700,000 distinct CDR3 sequences in the sample, approximately 9% were seen once. General study results and limits: For out-of-frame beta sequences, excess twin sharing was weaker.

These data were likewise used in another study, on yellow fever vaccine responses in identical twins.

The chain is built from TRBV5-6 and TRBJ1-6; D is unclear. The sequence was obtained from a woman under 30 in good health. Source material: PBMCs. The CDR3 loop reads CASSLVRHSGNSPLHF. The CDR3 DNA reads as TGTGCCAGCAGCTTGGTGCGCCACTCCGGGAATTCACCCCTCCACTTT. The full variable domain, in which reference TRBV5-6 and TRBJ1-6 provide the parts outside the CDR3, is DAGVTQSPTHLIKTRGQQVTLRCSPKSGHDTVSWYQQALGQGPQFIFQYYEEEERQRGNFPDRFSGHQFPNYSSELNVNALLLGDSALYLCASSLVRHSGNSPLHFGNGTRLTVT.